The source of this TCR beta chain is a study of T cell responses to AZD1222 COVID-19 vaccine. A few counts support this clone. The V end lost 3 bases, the J end lost 9 bases, and 17 bases lay between the germline ends. The CDR3 totals 14 residues. Germline V gives CDR1 WNHNN, CDR2 SYGVQD (reference sequence). Using immunoSEQ multiplex PCR, the repertoire was profiled, and TCRdb retains in-frame clones only, with some absent. The repertoire has 60,000 to 85,000 clones, around 89% of them found once; the top ten carry approximately 4.8%. This receptor was taken from an adult who received the MenACWY meningococcal vaccine as a control. This chain joins TRBV10-1 and TRBJ2-5; D perhaps matches TRBD2 (6 bases). The sample was peripheral blood, taken 28 days after the second dose of the MenACWY control vaccine. CDR3 sequence (DNA): TGCGCCAGCAGTGAAACGGCTAGCGAGTCCGCCCAGTACTTC. Translation gives CASSETASESAQYF.